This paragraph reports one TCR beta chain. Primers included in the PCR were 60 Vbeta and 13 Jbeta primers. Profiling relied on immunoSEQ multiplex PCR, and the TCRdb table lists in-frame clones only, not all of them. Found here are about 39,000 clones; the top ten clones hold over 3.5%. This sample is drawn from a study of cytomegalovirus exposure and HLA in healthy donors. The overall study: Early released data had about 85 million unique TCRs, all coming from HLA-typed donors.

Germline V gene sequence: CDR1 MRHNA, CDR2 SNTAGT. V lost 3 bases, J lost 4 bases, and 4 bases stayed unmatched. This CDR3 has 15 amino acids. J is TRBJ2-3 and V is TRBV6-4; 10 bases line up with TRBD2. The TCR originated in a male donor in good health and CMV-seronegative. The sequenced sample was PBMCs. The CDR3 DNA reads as TGTGCCAGCAGTGATAGAGCGGGGGGGCCAGATACGCAGTATTTT. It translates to CASSDRAGGPDTQYF.